This T cell receptor beta chain is drawn from a study of cytomegalovirus exposure and HLA in healthy donors. About the research overall: A later analysis reported the roughly 120 validation repertoires used the same platform as the 666 first-cohort repertoires. Findings of the study overall: Most TCR sequences were rare, but some public TCRs occurred in many donors. The study labeled more than 150 TCR beta chains cytomegalovirus-associated.

In the case of this clone: Its antigen remains unknown.

The CDR3 runs 14 residues. J was trimmed by 1 base and V by 4 bases; bases with no gene match: 1. Germline V CDR1 and CDR2: MGHDK, SYGVNS. Clones were read by immunoSEQ multiplex PCR, and TCRdb kept only the in-frame ones, dropping some. This table holds 200,000 or so clones, 88% found once. The sample was PBMCs. The J gene is TRBJ2-5, the V gene TRBV25-1, with 9 bases identical to TRBD2. The receptor's source is a woman under 30 in good health and CMV-seronegative. The CDR3 loop is CASSVTSGQETQYF. CDR3 in DNA: TGTGCCAGCAGTGTGACTAGCGGCCAAGAGACCCAGTACTTC.